Included here is one T cell receptor (beta chain) sequence, with context. This record belongs to a study of shared clonotypes between healthy human individuals. Profiled with immunoSEQ multiplex PCR; TCRdb holds only in-frame clones, not every one. The profile shows approximately 340,000 clones, 74% of them singletons. The CDR3 consists of 14 residues. CDR1 and CDR2 from the germline V gene are SGHDT and YYEEEE. The V and J ends lost 0 bases and 0 bases respectively, with 6 bases between them. The TCR sequence derives from a man aged 30 to 39 in good health. The sequencing sample was made of memory CD4+ T cells sorted from blood. Subset reported: CD45RA-negative fraction. This chain joins TRBV5-6 and TRBJ1-2; no clear D gene. The CDR3, as DNA: TGTGCCAGCAGCTTGGCAGTAACTAACTATGGCTACACCTTC. Translation gives CASSLAVTNYGYTF.